The rows below give T cell receptor beta chains drawn from one sample of a study of cytomegalovirus exposure and HLA in healthy donors. The data were produced by immunoSEQ multiplex PCR, yet TCRdb's version contains in-frame clones alone and is incomplete. There are about 170,000 clones in the sample; more than 75% occur only once, and about 2.1% lies in the top ten. What was sequenced was PBMCs. The receptors were gathered from a young man in good health and CMV-seropositive. CDR3s include the opening cysteine and the closing phenylalanine or tryptophan.

cdr3_length: 15
j_call: TRBJ1-1
v_call: TRBV11-1
cdr3_aa: CASSLLPPRDTEAFF

cdr3_length: 16
j_call: TRBJ2-2
v_call: TRBV18
cdr3_aa: CASSQTGSGNTGELFF

cdr3_length: 17
j_call: TRBJ1-3
v_call: TRBV19
cdr3_aa: CASSGQGRSPSGNTIYF

cdr3_length: 13
j_call: TRBJ1-1
v_call: TRBV25-1
cdr3_aa: CASTRQGFTEAFF

cdr3_length: 16
j_call: TRBJ1-2
v_call: TRBV23-1
cdr3_aa: CASSQPGTIGLYGYTF

cdr3_length: 14
j_call: TRBJ1-1
v_call: TRBV28
cdr3_aa: CASSLFGSRDEAFF

cdr3_length: 16
j_call: TRBJ2-6
v_call: TRBV7-2
cdr3_aa: CASTGLSFSGANVLTF

cdr3_length: 14
j_call: TRBJ1-2
v_call: TRBV11-2
cdr3_aa: CASSTKQGIYGYTF

cdr3_length: 18
j_call: TRBJ2-1
v_call: TRBV6-4
cdr3_aa: CASSDSGLTGGPSNEQFF

cdr3_length: 18
j_call: TRBJ2-6
v_call: TRBV4-2
cdr3_aa: CASSQEWDRVSGANVLTF

cdr3_length: 10
j_call: TRBJ1-1
v_call: TRBV29-1
cdr3_aa: CSVRESEAFF

cdr3_length: 13
j_call: TRBJ2-7
v_call: TRBV9
cdr3_aa: CASSVDAGYEQYF

cdr3_length: 14
j_call: TRBJ2-3
v_call: TRBV5-4
cdr3_aa: CASSLQGYTDTQYF

cdr3_length: 14
j_call: TRBJ1-5
v_call: TRBV6-1
cdr3_aa: CASGGVRQGEAQHF

cdr3_length: 16
j_call: TRBJ2-7
v_call: TRBV5-6
cdr3_aa: CASSLGPIGGSREQYF

cdr3_length: 14
j_call: TRBJ2-7
v_call: TRBV15
cdr3_aa: CATSVDPRGYEQYF

cdr3_length: 16
j_call: TRBJ2-5
v_call: TRBV10-1
cdr3_aa: CASRPPGHPSQETQYF

cdr3_length: 15
j_call: TRBJ2-1
v_call: TRBV7-9
cdr3_aa: CASSSGAGGPNEQFF

cdr3_length: 14
j_call: TRBJ2-7
v_call: TRBV6-1
cdr3_aa: CASRNRDTGYEQYF

cdr3_length: 14
j_call: TRBJ2-7
v_call: TRBV7-9
cdr3_aa: CASSLESGSYEQYF

cdr3_length: 12
j_call: TRBJ1-1
v_call: TRBV7-9
cdr3_aa: CASSGGETEAFF

cdr3_length: 14
j_call: TRBJ1-1
v_call: TRBV6-5
cdr3_aa: CASRGGSGSTEAFF

cdr3_length: 15
j_call: TRBJ2-7
v_call: TRBV5-5
cdr3_aa: CASSLGSQATYEQYF

cdr3_length: 16
j_call: TRBJ1-2
v_call: TRBV19
cdr3_aa: CASSMGKATANYGYTF

cdr3_length: 14
j_call: TRBJ1-1
v_call: TRBV9
cdr3_aa: CASSSLDRNTEAFF

cdr3_length: 15
j_call: TRBJ2-2
v_call: TRBV14
cdr3_aa: CASSQVGRGAGELFF

cdr3_length: 13
j_call: TRBJ2-1
v_call: TRBV5-1
cdr3_aa: CASSQDRVHEQFF

cdr3_length: 16
j_call: TRBJ1-1
v_call: TRBV12-5
cdr3_aa: CASGSLSGDRPYEAFF

cdr3_length: 16
j_call: TRBJ2-2
v_call: TRBV27
cdr3_aa: CASSLVPGGRTGELFF

cdr3_length: 14
j_call: TRBJ2-5
v_call: TRBV7-2
cdr3_aa: CASSLGRARETQYF

cdr3_length: 12
j_call: TRBJ2-7
v_call: TRBV29-1
cdr3_aa: CSVETDRGEQYF

cdr3_length: 15
j_call: TRBJ1-4
v_call: TRBV7-9
cdr3_aa: CASSPPAGPHEKLFF

cdr3_length: 13
j_call: TRBJ1-6
v_call: TRBV6-1
cdr3_aa: CASRPGPNSPLHF

cdr3_length: 16
j_call: TRBJ2-5
v_call: TRBV4-2
cdr3_aa: CASSSLAVDGQETQYF

cdr3_length: 13
j_call: TRBJ1-6
v_call: TRBV5-4
cdr3_aa: CASSTSGPVPLHF

cdr3_length: 13
j_call: TRBJ2-7
v_call: TRBV19
cdr3_aa: CAHNRSRSYEQYF

cdr3_length: 15
j_call: TRBJ1-1
v_call: TRBV15
cdr3_aa: CATSREDREGTEAFF

cdr3_length: 15
j_call: TRBJ2-7
v_call: TRBV18
cdr3_aa: CASSPNRQASYEQYF

cdr3_length: 15
j_call: TRBJ2-3
v_call: TRBV5-5
cdr3_aa: CASSLDSSSTDTQYF

cdr3_length: 16
j_call: TRBJ2-1
v_call: TRBV9
cdr3_aa: CASSIGLAGQFEEQFF

cdr3_length: 15
j_call: TRBJ2-7
v_call: TRBV30
cdr3_aa: CAWSVLAGNNNEQYF

cdr3_length: 11
j_call: TRBJ1-1
v_call: TRBV7-8
cdr3_aa: CASTPGTEAFF

cdr3_length: 15
j_call: TRBJ1-2
v_call: TRBV7-3
cdr3_aa: CASSLTGQGSYGYTF

cdr3_length: 14
j_call: TRBJ1-2
v_call: TRBV4-3
cdr3_aa: CASSLSERGNGYTF

cdr3_length: 16
j_call: TRBJ2-3
v_call: TRBV7-2
cdr3_aa: CASSPRGLKNTDTQYF

cdr3_length: 13
j_call: NA
v_call: TRBV6-1
cdr3_aa: CARSRGQGDEQYF

cdr3_length: 15
j_call: TRBJ2-7
v_call: TRBV9
cdr3_aa: CARARGGASPYEQYF

cdr3_length: 18
j_call: TRBJ2-2
v_call: TRBV9
cdr3_aa: CASSLWDRIQFGTGELFF

cdr3_length: 13
j_call: TRBJ1-1
v_call: TRBV18
cdr3_aa: CASSLTLPPEAFF